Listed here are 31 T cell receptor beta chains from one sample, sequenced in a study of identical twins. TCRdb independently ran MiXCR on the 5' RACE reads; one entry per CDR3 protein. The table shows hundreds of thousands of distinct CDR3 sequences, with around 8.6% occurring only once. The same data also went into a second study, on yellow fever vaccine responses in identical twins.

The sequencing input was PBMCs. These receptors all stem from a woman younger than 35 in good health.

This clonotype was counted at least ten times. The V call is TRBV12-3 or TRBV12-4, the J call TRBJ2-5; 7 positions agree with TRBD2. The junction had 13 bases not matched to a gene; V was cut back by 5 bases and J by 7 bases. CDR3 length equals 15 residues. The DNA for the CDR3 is TGTGCCAGCAGTCCCCCGGGACTAAATGGGGGGACCCAGTACTTC. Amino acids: CASSPPGLNGGTQYF.

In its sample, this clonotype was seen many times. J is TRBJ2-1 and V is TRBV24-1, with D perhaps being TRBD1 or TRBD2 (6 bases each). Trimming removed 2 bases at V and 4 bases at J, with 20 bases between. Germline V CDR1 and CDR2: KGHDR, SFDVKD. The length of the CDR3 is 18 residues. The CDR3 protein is CATSDSSLGGRGYNEQFF. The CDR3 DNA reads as TGTGCCACCAGTGATTCTAGTCTGGGGGGCCGAGGGTACAATGAGCAGTTCTTC.

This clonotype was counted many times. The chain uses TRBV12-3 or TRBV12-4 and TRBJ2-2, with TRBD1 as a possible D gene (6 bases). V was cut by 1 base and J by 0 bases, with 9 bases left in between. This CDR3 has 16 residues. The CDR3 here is CASSLVTGTNTGELFF. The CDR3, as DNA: TGTGCCAGCAGTTTAGTAACAGGGACGAACACCGGGGAGCTGTTTTTT.

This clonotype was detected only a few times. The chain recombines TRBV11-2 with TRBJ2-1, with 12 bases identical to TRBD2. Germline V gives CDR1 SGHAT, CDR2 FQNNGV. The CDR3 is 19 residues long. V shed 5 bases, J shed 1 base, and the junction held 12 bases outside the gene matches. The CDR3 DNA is TGTGCCAGCAGCGGCTCACTAGCGGGAGGCCCCTCTTCCTACAATGAGCAGTTCTTC. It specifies CASSGSLAGGPSSYNEQFF. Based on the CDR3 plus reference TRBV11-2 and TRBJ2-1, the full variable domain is EAGVAQSPRYKIIEKRQSVAFWCNPISGHATLYWYQQILGQGPKLLIQFQNNGVVDDSQLPKDRFSAERLKGVDSTLKIQPAKLEDSAVYLCASSGSLAGGPSSYNEQFFGPGTRLTVL.

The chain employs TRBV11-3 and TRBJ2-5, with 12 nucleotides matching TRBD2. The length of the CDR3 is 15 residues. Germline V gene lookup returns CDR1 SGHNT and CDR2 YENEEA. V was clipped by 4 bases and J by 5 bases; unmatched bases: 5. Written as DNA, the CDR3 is TGTGCCAGCAGCTCGCGACTAGCGGGAGTGGAGACCCAGTACTTC. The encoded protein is CASSSRLAGVETQYF.

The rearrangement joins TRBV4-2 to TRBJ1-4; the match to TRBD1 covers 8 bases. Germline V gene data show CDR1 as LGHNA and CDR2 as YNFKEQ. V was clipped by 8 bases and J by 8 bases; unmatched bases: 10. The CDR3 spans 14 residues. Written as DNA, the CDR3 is TGTGCCAGCGGCCCTGGGCCAGGGGGCGAAAAACTGTTTTTT. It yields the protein CASGPGPGGEKLFF.

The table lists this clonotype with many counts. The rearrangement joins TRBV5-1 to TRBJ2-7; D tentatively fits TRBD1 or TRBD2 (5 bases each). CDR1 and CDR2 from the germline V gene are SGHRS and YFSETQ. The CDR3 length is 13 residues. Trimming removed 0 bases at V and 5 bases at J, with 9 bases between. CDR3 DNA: TGCGCCAGCAGCTTGGTGGGACCGAACGAGCAGTACTTC. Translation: CASSLVGPNEQYF.

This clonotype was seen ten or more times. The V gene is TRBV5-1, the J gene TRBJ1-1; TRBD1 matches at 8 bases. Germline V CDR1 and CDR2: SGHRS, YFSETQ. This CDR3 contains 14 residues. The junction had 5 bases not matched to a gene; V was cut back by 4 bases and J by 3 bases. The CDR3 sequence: CASSGTTGDTEAFF. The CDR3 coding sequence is TGCGCCAGCAGCGGAACGACAGGGGACACTGAAGCTTTCTTT.

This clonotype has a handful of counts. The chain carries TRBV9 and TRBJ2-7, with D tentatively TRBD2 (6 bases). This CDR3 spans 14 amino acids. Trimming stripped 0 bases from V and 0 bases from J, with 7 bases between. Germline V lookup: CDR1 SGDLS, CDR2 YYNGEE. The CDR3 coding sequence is TGTGCCAGCAGCGTAGGGACTACCTCCTACGAGCAGTACTTC. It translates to CASSVGTTSYEQYF.

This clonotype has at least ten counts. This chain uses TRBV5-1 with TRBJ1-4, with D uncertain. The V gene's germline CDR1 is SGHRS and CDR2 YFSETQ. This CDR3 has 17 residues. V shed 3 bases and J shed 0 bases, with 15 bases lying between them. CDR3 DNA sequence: TGCGCCAGCAGCTCCAGCGTCCGGGCTTCAACTAATGAAAAACTGTTTTTT. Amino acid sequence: CASSSSVRASTNEKLFF.

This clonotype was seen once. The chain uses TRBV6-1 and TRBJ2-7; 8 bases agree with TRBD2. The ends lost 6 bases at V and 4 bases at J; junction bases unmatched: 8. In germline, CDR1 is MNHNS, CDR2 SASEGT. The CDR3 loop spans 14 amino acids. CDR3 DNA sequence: TGTGCCAGCAGCGGGGGGGGAAGGGGGTACGAGCAGTACTTC. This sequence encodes CASSGGGRGYEQYF.

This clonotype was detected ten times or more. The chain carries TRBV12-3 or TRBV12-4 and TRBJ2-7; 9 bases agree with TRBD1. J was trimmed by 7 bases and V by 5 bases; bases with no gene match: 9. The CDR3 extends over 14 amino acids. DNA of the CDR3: TGTGCCAGCAGTCCCCCAGGGACAGGGAGTGAGCAGTACTTC. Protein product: CASSPPGTGSEQYF.

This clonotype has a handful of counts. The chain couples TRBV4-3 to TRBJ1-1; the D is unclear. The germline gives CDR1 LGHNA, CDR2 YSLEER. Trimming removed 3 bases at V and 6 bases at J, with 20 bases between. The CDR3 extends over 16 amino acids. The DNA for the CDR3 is TGCGCCAGCAGCCAGCATTTTAGGATTGGGGAGGCTGAAGCTTTCTTT. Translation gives CASSQHFRIGEAEAFF.

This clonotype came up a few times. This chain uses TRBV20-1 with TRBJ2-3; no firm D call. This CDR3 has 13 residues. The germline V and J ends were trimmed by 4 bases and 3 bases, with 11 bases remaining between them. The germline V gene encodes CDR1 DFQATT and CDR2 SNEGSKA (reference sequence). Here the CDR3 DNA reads TGCAGTGCTACCCTCAAACTGACAGATACGCAGTATTTT. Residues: CSATLKLTDTQYF.

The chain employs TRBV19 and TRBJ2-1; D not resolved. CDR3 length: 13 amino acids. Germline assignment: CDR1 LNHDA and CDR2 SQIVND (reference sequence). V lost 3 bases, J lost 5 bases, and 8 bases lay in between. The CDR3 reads CASSITRNNEQFF. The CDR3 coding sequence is TGTGCCAGTAGTATTACCCGTAACAATGAGCAGTTCTTC.

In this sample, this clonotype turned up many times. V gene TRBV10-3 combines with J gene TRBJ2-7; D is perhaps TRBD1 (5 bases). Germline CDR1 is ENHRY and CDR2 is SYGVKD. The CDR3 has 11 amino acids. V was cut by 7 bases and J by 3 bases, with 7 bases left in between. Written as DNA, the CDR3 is TGTGCCATCAAAGACAGCTACGAGCAGTACTTC. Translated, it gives CAIKDSYEQYF.

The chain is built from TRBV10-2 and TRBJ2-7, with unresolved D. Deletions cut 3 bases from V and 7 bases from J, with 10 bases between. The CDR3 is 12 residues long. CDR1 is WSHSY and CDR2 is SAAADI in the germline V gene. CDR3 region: CASSDNLNEQYF. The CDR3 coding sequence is TGCGCCAGCAGTGATAATCTAAATGAGCAGTACTTC.

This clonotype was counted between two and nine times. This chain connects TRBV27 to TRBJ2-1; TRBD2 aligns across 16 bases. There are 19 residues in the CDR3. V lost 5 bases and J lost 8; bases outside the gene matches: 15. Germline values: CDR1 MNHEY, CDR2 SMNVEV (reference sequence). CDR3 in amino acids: CASSQRGLAGGVAYDEQFF. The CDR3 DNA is TGTGCCAGCAGTCAACGGGGACTAGCGGGAGGGGTTGCATACGATGAGCAGTTCTTC.

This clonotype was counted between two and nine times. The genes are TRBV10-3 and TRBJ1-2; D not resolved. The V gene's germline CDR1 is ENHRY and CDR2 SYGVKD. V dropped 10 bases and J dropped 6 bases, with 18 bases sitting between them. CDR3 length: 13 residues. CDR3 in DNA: TGTGCCACCTGCTATCGACTTGGCGATGGCTACACCTTC. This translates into CATCYRLGDGYTF.

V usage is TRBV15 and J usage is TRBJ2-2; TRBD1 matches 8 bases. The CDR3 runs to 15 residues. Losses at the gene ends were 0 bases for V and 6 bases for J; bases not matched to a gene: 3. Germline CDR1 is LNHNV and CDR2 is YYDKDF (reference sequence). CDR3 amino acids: CATSRDRGRAGELFF. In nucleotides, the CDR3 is TGTGCCACCAGCAGAGACAGGGGGCGCGCCGGGGAGCTGTTTTTT.

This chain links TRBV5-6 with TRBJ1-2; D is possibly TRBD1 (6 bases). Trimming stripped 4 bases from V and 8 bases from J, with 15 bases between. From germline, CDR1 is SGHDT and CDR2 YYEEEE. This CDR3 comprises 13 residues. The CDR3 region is CASSPGQIGGYTF. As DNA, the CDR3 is TGTGCCAGCAGCCCCGGACAGATCGGCGGCTACACCTTC.

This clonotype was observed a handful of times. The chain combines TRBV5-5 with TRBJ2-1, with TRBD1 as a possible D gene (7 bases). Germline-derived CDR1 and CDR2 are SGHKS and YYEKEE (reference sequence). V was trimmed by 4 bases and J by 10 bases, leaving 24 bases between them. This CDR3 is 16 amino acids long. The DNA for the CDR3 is TGTGCCAGCAGCGAAAGATCAGGGGGGAATATGGTCGAGCAGTTCTTC. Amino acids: CASSERSGGNMVEQFF.

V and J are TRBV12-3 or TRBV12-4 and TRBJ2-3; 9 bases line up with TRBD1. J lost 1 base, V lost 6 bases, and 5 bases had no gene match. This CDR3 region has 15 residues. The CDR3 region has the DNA TGTGCCAGCAGACGGGGGGACAGGGGCACAGATACGCAGTATTTT. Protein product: CASRRGDRGTDTQYF.

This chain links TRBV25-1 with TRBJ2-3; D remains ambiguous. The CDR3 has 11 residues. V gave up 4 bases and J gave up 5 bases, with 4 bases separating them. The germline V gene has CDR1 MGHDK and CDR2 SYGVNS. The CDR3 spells CASSVLDTQYF. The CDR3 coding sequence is TGTGCCAGCAGTGTTTTAGATACGCAGTATTTT. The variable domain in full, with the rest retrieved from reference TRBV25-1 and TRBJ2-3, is EADIYQTPRYLVIGTGKKITLECSQTMGHDKMYWYQQDPGMELHLIHYSYGVNSTEKGDLSSESTVSRIRTEHFPLTLESARPSHTSQYLCASSVLDTQYFGPGTRLTVL.

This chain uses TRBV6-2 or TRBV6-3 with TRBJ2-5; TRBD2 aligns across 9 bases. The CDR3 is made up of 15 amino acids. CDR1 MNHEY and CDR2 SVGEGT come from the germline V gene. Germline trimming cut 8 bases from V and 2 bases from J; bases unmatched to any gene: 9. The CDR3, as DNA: TGTGCCAGCGGCCCCGGGACTAGCAGACAAGAGACCCAGTACTTC. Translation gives CASGPGTSRQETQYF.

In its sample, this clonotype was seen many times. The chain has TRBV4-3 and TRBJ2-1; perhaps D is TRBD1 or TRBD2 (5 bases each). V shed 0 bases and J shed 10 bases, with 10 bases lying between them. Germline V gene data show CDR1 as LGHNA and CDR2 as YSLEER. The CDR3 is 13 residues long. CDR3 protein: CASSQDLWDEQFF. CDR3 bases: TGCGCCAGCAGCCAAGATTTGTGGGACGAGCAGTTCTTC.

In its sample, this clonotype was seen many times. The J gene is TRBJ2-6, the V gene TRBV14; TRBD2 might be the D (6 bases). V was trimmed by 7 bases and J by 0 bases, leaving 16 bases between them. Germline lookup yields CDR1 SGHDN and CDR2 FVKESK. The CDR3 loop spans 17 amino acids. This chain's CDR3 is CASNRGTVISGANVLTF. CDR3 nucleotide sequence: TGTGCCAGCAACCGGGGGACGGTGATCTCTGGGGCCAACGTCCTGACTTTC.

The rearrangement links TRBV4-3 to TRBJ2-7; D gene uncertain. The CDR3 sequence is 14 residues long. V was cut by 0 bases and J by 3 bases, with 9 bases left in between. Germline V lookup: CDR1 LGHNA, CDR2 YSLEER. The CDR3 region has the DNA TGCGCCAGCAGCCAAGACCGGTTCTACTACGAGCAGTACTTC. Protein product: CASSQDRFYYEQYF.

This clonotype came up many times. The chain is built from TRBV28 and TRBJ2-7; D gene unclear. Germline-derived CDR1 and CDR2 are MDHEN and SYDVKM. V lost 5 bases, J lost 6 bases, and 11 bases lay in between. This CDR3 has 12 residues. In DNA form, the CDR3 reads TGTGCCAGCAGTACACCCTTGGGCGAGCAGTACTTC. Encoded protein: CASSTPLGEQYF.

The DNA of the CDR3 is TGTGCCAGCAGACCTCACGACTTTCAAGAGACCCAGTACTTC. Amino acid sequence: CASRPHDFQETQYF. This chain connects TRBV12-3 or TRBV12-4 to TRBJ2-5, with D unresolved. Trimming shortened V by 6 bases and J by 2 bases, and 13 bases separated the two germline ends. CDR3 length equals 14 residues.

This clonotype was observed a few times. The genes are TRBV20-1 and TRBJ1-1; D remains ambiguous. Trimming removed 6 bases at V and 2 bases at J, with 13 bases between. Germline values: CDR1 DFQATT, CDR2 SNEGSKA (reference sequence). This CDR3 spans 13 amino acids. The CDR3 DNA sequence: TGCAGTGCCTACACCCGGGTAAACACTGAAGCTTTCTTT. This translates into CSAYTRVNTEAFF.